The clone carrying this TCR beta chain was detected only a few times. What it recognizes is unknown. Building the TCR beta libraries relied on iRepertoire HTBI primers, and CDR3 regions underwent Arm-PCR. TCRdb reprocessed the multiplex PCR reads via MiXCR and lists one record per CDR3 protein. The sample carries 650,000 to 850,000 distinct CDR3 sequences, 30% recorded once. The V segment lost 3 bases and the J segment 0 bases; nucleotides outside the gene matches: 7. Per the germline V gene, CDR1 is SGHAT and CDR2 is FQNNGV. There are 18 residues in the CDR3. This sample stems from a study of regulatory T cells in long-lasting Graves disease. Time point: persistent/refractory GD, antithyroid drugs over 5 years with positive TRAb. PBMC-extracted RNA yielded the TCR library. General study results and limits: Results may be inaccurate due to the small sample size.

Material: peripheral blood mononuclear cells (PBMCs), obtained when the disease was refractory, from a patient treated with antithyroid drugs. The chain uses TRBV11-2 and TRBJ2-3; 12 bases align to TRBD2. The clonotype was recovered from a female donor with Graves disease. In DNA form, the CDR3 reads TGTGCCAGCAGCTTCGGGCTAGCGGGAGGGCCGAGCACAGATACGCAGTATTTT. It yields the protein CASSFGLAGGPSTDTQYF.